This TCR beta chain was profiled in a study of CD8+ T cells in alopecia areata. Study-wide context: It was oral tofacitinib, at 5 to 10 mg twice daily, that treated patients received. Findings of the study overall: Sequencing of scalp tissue also captures the resident alphabeta T cells of normal skin.

Remarks on this clone: Its antigen is undetermined.

RNA was extracted and reverse transcribed into cDNA as the sequencing template. Libraries were prepared by immunoSEQ multiplex PCR; TCRdb keeps only in-frame clonotypes and omits some of them. The sample has 150,000 or so clones, around 47% seen once. This sequence originates from a human donor with alopecia areata. Sequencing was done on a sample of CD4+ T cells sorted from blood.

The CDR3 sequence: CASSSQGFGTDTQYF. DNA for the CDR3: TGTGCCAGCAGTTCACAGGGTTTCGGCACAGATACGCAGTATTTT. V usage is TRBV27 and J usage is TRBJ2-3; tentative D call: TRBD1 (6 bases). The V gene lost 4 bases and the J gene lost 1 base, with 12 bases spanning the gap. CDR1 and CDR2 from the germline V gene are MNHEY and SMNVEV (reference sequence). This CDR3 is built from 15 residues.